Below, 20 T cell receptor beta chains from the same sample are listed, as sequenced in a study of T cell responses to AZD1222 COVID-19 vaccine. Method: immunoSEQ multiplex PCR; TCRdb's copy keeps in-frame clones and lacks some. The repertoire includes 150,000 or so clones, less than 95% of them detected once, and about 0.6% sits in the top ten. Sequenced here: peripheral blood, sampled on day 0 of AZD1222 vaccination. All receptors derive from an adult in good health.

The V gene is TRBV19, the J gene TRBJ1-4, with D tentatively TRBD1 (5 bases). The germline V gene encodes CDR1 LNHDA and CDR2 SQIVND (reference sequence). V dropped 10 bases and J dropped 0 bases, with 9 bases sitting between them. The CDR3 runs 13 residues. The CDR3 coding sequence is TGTGCCACCGGGGCCTCAACTAATGAAAAACTGTTTTTT. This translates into CATGASTNEKLFF.

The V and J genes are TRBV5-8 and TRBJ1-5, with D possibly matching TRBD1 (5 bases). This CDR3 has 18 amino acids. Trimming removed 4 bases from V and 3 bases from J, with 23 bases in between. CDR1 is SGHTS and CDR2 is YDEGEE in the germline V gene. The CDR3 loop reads CASSHHVGLRVNNQPQHF. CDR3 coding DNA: TGTGCCAGCAGCCACCACGTGGGACTGAGGGTTAACAATCAGCCCCAGCATTTT.

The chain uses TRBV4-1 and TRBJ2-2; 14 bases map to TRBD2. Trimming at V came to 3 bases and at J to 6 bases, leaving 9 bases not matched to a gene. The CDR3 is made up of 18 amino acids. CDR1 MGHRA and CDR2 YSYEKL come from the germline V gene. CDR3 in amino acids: CASSHRTSGRFEAGELFF. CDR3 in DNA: TGCGCCAGCAGCCACCGGACTAGCGGGAGGTTTGAGGCCGGGGAGCTGTTTTTT.

CDR3 loop: CASSLSFGLASLEQFF. The CDR3 DNA sequence: TGCGCCAGCAGCTTGAGTTTCGGACTAGCGAGCCTCGAGCAGTTCTTC. V and J are TRBV5-1 and TRBJ2-1; 9 positions match TRBD2. Trimming removed 1 base from V and 10 bases from J; junction bases left unmatched: 12. Germline assignment: CDR1 SGHRS and CDR2 YFSETQ. The CDR3 is 16 amino acids. Complete variable domain (other parts from reference TRBV5-1 and TRBJ2-1): KAGVTQTPRYLIKTRGQQVTLSCSPISGHRSVSWYQQTPGQGLQFLFEYFSETQRNKGNFPGRFSGRQFSNSRSEMNVSTLELGDSALYLCASSLSFGLASLEQFFGPGTRLTVL.

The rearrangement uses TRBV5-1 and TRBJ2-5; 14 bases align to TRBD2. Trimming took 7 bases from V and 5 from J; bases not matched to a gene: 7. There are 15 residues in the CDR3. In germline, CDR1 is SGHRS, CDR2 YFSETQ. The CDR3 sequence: CASLGLAGVEETQYF. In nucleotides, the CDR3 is TGCGCCAGCTTGGGACTAGCGGGAGTTGAGGAGACCCAGTACTTC.

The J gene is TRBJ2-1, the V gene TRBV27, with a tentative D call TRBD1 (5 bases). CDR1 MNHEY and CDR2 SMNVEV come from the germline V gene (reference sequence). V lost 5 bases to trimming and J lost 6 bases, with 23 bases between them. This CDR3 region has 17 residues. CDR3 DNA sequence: TGTGCCAGCAGTAAGCTCCAGGGTTTCGCGTGGAGCAATGAGCAGTTCTTC. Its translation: CASSKLQGFAWSNEQFF.

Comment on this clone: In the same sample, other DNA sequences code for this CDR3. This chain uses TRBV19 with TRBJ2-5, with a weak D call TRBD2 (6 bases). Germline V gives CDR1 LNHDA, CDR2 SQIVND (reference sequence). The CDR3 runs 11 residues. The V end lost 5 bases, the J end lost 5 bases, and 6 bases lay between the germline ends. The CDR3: CASSRGETQYF. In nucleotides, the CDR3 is TGTGCCAGTAGTCGGGGGGAGACCCAGTACTTC.

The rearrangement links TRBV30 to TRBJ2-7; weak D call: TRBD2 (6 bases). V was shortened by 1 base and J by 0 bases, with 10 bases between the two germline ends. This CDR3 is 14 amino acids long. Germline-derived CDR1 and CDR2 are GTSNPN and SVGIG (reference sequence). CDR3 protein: CAWSAGGSSYEQYF. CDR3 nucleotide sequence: TGTGCCTGGAGTGCCGGGGGAAGCTCCTACGAGCAGTACTTC.

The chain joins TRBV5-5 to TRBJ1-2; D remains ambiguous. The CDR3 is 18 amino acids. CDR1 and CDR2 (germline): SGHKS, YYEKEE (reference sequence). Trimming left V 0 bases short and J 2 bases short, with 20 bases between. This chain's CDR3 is CASSLAVSRTLGNYGYTF. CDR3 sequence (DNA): TGTGCCAGCAGCTTGGCCGTCTCGAGGACTTTAGGGAACTATGGCTACACCTTC.

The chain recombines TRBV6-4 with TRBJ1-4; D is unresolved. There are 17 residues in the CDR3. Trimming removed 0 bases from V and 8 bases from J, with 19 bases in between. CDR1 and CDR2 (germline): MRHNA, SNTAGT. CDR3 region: CASSDSEARAVCEKLFF. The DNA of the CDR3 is TGTGCCAGCAGTGACTCCGAGGCAAGGGCGGTGTGCGAAAAACTGTTTTTT.

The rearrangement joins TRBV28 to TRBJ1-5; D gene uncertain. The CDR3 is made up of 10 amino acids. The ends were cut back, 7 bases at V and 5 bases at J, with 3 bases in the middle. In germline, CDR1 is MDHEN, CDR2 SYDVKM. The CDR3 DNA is TGTGCCAGCAATCATCAGCCCCAGCATTTT. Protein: CASNHQPQHF.

The CDR3 DNA reads as TGTGCCAGCAGTTACTACCCAAACGTCTACGAGCAGTACTTC. This translates into CASSYYPNVYEQYF. The chain recombines TRBV6-5 with TRBJ2-7; D remains unclear. V dropped 1 base and J dropped 3 bases, with 10 bases sitting between them. Germline V gene lookup returns CDR1 MNHEY and CDR2 SVGAGI. CDR3 length: 14 residues.

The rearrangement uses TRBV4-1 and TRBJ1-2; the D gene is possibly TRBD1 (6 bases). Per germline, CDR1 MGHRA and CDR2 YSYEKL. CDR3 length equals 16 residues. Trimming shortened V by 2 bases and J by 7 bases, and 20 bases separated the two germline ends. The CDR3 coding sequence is TGCGCCAGCAGCCAATTGGAGACCAGGGGCGGTCGTGGCTACACCTTC. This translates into CASSQLETRGGRGYTF.

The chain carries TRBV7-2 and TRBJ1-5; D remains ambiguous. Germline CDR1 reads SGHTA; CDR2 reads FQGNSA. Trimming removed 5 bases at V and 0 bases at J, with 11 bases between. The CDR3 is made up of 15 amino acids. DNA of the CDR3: TGTGCCAGCAGCCTAAACGCGGGTAGCAATCAGCCCCAGCATTTT. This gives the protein CASSLNAGSNQPQHF.

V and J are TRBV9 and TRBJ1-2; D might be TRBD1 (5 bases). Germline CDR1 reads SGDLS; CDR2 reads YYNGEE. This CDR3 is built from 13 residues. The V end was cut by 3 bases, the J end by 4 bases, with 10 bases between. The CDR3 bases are TGTGCCAGCAGCGCAGGGACGGCCTATGGCTACACCTTC. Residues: CASSAGTAYGYTF.

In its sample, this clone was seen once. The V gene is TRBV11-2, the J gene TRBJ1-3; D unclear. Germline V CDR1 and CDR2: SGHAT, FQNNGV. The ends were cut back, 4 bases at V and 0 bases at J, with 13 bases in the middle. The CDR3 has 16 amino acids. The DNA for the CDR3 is TGTGCCAGCAGCTCCCCCCGCTCGGACTCTGGAAACACCATATATTTT. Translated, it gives CASSSPRSDSGNTIYF.

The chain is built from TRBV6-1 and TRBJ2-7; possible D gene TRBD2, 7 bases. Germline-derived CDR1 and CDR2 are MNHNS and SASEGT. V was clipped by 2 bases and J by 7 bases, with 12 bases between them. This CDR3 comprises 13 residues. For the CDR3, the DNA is TGTGCCAGCAGTGAACCGGGGAGGGGGGAGCAGTACTTC. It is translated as CASSEPGRGEQYF.

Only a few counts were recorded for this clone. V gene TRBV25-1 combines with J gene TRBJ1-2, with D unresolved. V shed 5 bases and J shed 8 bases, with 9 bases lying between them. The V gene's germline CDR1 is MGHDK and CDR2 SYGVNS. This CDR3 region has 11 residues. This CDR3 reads CASSPGSGYTF. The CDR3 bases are TGTGCCAGCAGTCCAGGCAGCGGCTACACCTTC.

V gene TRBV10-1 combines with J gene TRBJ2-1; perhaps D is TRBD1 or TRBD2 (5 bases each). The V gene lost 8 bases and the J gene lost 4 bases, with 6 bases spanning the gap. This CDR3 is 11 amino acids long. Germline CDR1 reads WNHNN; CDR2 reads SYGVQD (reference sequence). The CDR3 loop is CASGTYNEQFF. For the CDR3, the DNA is TGCGCCAGCGGGACGTACAATGAGCAGTTCTTC.

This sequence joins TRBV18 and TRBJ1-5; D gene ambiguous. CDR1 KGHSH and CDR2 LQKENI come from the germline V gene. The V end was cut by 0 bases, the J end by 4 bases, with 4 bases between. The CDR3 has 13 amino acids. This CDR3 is CASSPPGNQPQHF. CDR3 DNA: TGTGCCAGCTCACCACCAGGTAATCAGCCCCAGCATTTT.